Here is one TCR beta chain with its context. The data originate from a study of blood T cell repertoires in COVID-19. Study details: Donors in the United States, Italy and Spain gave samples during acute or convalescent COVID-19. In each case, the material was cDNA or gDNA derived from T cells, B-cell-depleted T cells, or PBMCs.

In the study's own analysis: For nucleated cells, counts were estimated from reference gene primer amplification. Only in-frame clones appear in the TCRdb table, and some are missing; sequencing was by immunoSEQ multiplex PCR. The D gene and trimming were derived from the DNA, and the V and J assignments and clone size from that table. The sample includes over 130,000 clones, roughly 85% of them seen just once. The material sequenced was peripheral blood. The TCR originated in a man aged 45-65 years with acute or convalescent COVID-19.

The CDR3 here is CASSKYRVGLVPGANVLTF. DNA for the CDR3: TGTGCCAGCAGCAAATACAGAGTGGGACTAGTTCCTGGGGCCAACGTCCTGACTTTC. The V gene is TRBV7-8, the J gene TRBJ2-6; 8 nucleotides line up with TRBD2. Germline CDR1 reads SGHVS; CDR2 reads FQNEAQ. V lost 5 bases and J lost 2; bases outside the gene matches: 14. The CDR3 length is 19 residues.